Listed below are T cell receptor beta chains from one sample, sequenced in a study of tumor-infiltrating lymphocytes in primary liver carcinoma. TCRdb passed the multiplex PCR reads through MiXCR, listing each CDR3 protein once. This table holds about 120,000 distinct CDR3 sequences, about 68% found once. Source material: liver tumor tissue from sampling region 1. These receptors originate from a woman in her sixties or seventies with primary liver carcinoma and hepatitis B virus infection. Both conserved end residues are part of each CDR3. Each record gives: J gene, D gene, clone size, V gene, CDR3 protein, CDR3 DNA. A D gene is named only where the DNA matches it firmly. A clone size is listed for some rows: how often the clone was seen (once, few, many), or a class if it is expanded.

>TRBJ2-1|-|-|TRBV11-1
CASSPLGGGIPPGATYNDQFF
TGTGCCAGCAGTCCTCTAGGAGGGGGGATACCACCGGGAGCGACCTACAATGACCAGTTCTTC
>TRBJ2-1|TRBD2|-|TRBV11-2
CVSSSPGTSLDGQFF
TGTGTCAGCAGCTCACCCGGGACTAGCCTGGATGGGCAGTTCTTC
>TRBJ2-4|-|many|TRBV5-1
CASSLGAGSVKNIQYF
TGCGCCAGCAGCTTGGGGGCAGGGAGCGTCAAAAACATTCAGTACTTC
>TRBJ2-5|TRBD2|-|TRBV12-3/TRBV12-4
CDSSPSSGKETQCF
TGTGACAGCAGTCCGTCTAGCGGGAAAGAGACCCAGTGCTTC
>TRBJ2-5|-|-|TRBV5-1
CASSLLLGETQYF
TGCGCCAGCAGCCTCCTGCTAGGGGAGACCCAGTACTTC
>TRBJ2-5|-|-|TRBV11-2
CAGSLPQFRETQYF
TGTGCCGGCAGCCTTCCTCAGTTCAGGGAGACCCAGTACTTC
>TRBJ2-1|-|-|TRBV11-3
CASGLGTNRKLEQFF
TGTGCCAGCGGCTTAGGAACTAACAGGAAGCTTGAGCAGTTCTTC
>TRBJ1-5|-|-|TRBV6-1
CASSDWGVDQPRHF
TGTGCCAGCAGTGACTGGGGGGTGGATCAGCCCCGGCATTTT
>TRBJ2-5|-|-|TRBV9
CASSNSQGGGETQYF
TGTGCCAGCAGCAACAGCCAGGGAGGGGGGGAGACCCAGTACTTC
>TRBJ2-6|-|many|TRBV6-5
CASRRTGGGANVLTF
TGTGCCAGCAGACGCACCGGGGGTGGGGCCAACGTCCTGACTTTC
>TRBJ2-1|-|many|TRBV11-2
CASSLRGSASSYNEQFF
TGTGCCAGCAGCTTACGTGGATCCGCGAGCTCCTACAATGAGCAGTTCTTC
>TRBJ1-1|-|few|TRBV6-6
CASSQEVNTDAFF
TGTGCCAGCAGTCAAGAGGTAAACACTGACGCTTTCTTT
>TRBJ1-6|-|few|TRBV11-2
CVSSLEVATISPLHF
TGTGTCAGCAGCTTAGAAGTGGCAACTATCTCACCCCTCCACTTT
>TRBJ2-1|TRBD2|-|TRBV7-3
CASSRAGTSGSYDQFF
TGTGCCAGCAGCCGAGCCGGGACTAGCGGGAGCTATGATCAGTTCTTC
>TRBJ2-7|-|-|TRBV6-5
CASNGPGGERYF
TGTGCCAGCAATGGCCCAGGAGGCGAGCGGTACTTC
>TRBJ1-2|TRBD1|-|TRBV11-2
CASILTGGYCYTF
TGTGCCAGCATCTTGACAGGGGGCTATTGCTACACTTTC
>TRBJ2-5|-|few|TRBV11-2
CASSPNFVGTQYF
TGTGCCAGCAGTCCCAATTTTGTCGGGACCCAGTACTTC
>TRBJ2-1|TRBD2|-|TRBV10-1
CASSPSGIKGNEQFF
TGCGCCAGCAGTCCTAGCGGGATCAAGGGGAATGAGCAGTTCTTC
>TRBJ1-2|-|-|TRBV19
CASSTLDSVGYGYTF
TGTGCCAGTAGTACCCTGGACAGTGTTGGGTATGGCTACACCTTC
>TRBJ2-2|-|once|TRBV11-3
CARGTRATGELFF
TGTGCCAGGGGAACTAGGGCGACCGGGGAGCTGTTTTTT
>TRBJ2-7|-|-|TRBV20-1
CSAKGQIAKVSYEQYF
TGCAGTGCTAAAGGACAGATAGCGAAGGTTTCCTACGAGCAGTACTTC
>TRBJ1-5|-|once|TRBV6-6
CACSHGRNNQPQHF
TGTGCCTGCAGTCACGGCAGAAACAATCAGCCCCAGCATTTT
>TRBJ2-1|-|many|TRBV12-3/TRBV12-4
CASSPRQSVEQFF
TGTGCCAGCAGTCCCCGCCAGAGCGTGGAGCAGTTCTTC
>TRBJ2-5|-|many|TRBV29-1
CSVSGETQYF
TGCAGCGTTAGTGGAGAGACCCAGTACTTC
>TRBJ2-5|-|-|TRBV11-2
CASRTGGTQYF
TGTGCCAGCAGGACAGGTGGGACCCAATACTTC
>TRBJ2-7|TRBD2|-|TRBV18
CASSLGTSGYEQYF
TGTGCCAGCTCACTCGGGACTAGCGGCTACGAGCAGTACTTC
>TRBJ2-7|-|once|TRBV6-4
CASSDPPGGKREYF
TGTGCCAGCAGTGACCCCCCCGGAGGGAAAAGGGAGTACTTC
>TRBJ2-1|TRBD2|-|TRBV30
CVWSRGTSGLNEQFF
TGTGTCTGGAGCCGGGGGACTAGCGGGCTCAATGAGCAGTTCTTC
>TRBJ1-2|TRBD1|many|TRBV6-5
CASSSDRQGFYGYTF
TGTGCCAGCAGCTCAGATCGACAGGGATTCTATGGCTACACCTTC
>TRBJ2-1|-|once|TRBV11-3
CVSSSLQVGEQFF
TGTGTCAGCAGCTCTTTGCAGGTAGGAGAGCAGTTCTTC
>TRBJ2-1|-|-|TRBV11-2
CASSIHSGLRNRNEQSF
TGTGCCAGCAGCATTCACTCGGGACTCCGTAATAGGAATGAGCAGTCCTTC
>TRBJ2-1|-|-|TRBV28
CASSSSETSSYNEQFF
TGTGCCAGCAGTTCTAGCGAGACAAGCTCCTACAATGAGCAGTTCTTC
>TRBJ2-7|TRBD1|-|TRBV11-2
CASSRQGVEQCF
TGTGCCAGCAGCCGCCAGGGGGTCGAGCAGTGCTTC
>TRBJ2-1|-|many|TRBV11-3
CASSLNTNPYNEQFF
TGTGCCAGCAGCCTTAACACTAACCCCTACAATGAGCAGTTCTTC
>TRBJ1-4|TRBD1|few|TRBV6-4
CASSRDRGPNEKLFF
TGTGCCAGCAGTAGGGACAGGGGACCAAATGAAAAATTGTTTTTT
>TRBJ1-2|-|-|TRBV11-2
CASRLEATSDYTF
TGTGCCAGCAGATTAGAAGCGACATCGGACTACACCTTC
>TRBJ2-5|-|many|TRBV28
CASNPNTQETQYF
TGTGCCAGCAATCCGAACACCCAAGAGACCCAGTACTTC
>TRBJ1-6|-|many|TRBV12-3/TRBV12-4
CASSFKGLSGGVSSYNSPLHF
TGTGCCAGCAGTTTTAAAGGTCTGAGCGGGGGAGTTAGCTCCTATAATTCACCCCTCCACTTT
>TRBJ2-7|TRBD1|-|TRBV5-6
CDSSYNPGQSYEQYF
TGTGACAGCAGTTATAACCCGGGACAGAGTTACGAGCAGTACTTC
>TRBJ1-1|-|-|TRBV6-2/TRBV6-3
CASTGRVGRGETEAFF
TGTGCCAGCACCGGACGAGTAGGCAGAGGGGAAACTGAAGCTTTCTTT
>TRBJ2-7|-|-|TRBV11-2
CANRQGGWQYF
TGTGCCAACAGGCAAGGGGGGTGGCAGTACTTC
>TRBJ1-1|TRBD1|once|TRBV5-6
CASSYTGGLGAFF
TGTGCCAGCAGCTACACAGGGGGCCTGGGAGCTTTCTTT
>TRBJ2-7|TRBD1|many|TRBV29-1
CSAQGAIGQYF
TGCAGCGCACAGGGGGCCATAGGGCAGTACTTC
>TRBJ2-1|TRBD2|once|TRBV11-2
CATEATAGATYNGQFF
TGTGCCACAGAGGCGACAGCGGGAGCAACGTACAATGGGCAGTTCTTC
>TRBJ2-2|TRBD2|-|TRBV6-5
CASSYSSLVGGELLF
TGTGCCAGCAGTTACTCGTCACTGGTTGGGGGGGAGCTGCTTTTT
>TRBJ1-1|-|many|TRBV7-9
CASSLGGSQNTEAFF
TGTGCCAGCAGCTTAGGGGGGTCACAGAACACTGAAGCTTTCTTT
>TRBJ1-6|-|-|TRBV11-2
CAGSLDPGASPPLHF
TGTGCCGGCAGCTTAGACCCGGGGGCCAGTCCACCCCTCCACTTT